These 6 T cell receptor beta chains came from one sample sequenced in a study of human T cells and chemical hapten exposure. TCRdb used MiXCR to reprocess the RACE reads, holding one entry per CDR3 protein. Of more than 85,000 distinct CDR3 sequences in the sample, about a tenth were seen once. Time point reported: patch test 2, 6 weeks after DPC sensitization. Sample treatment: therapeutic diphenylcyclopropenone sensitization with weekly scalp DPC. The material was whole blood, obtained in connection with sensitization to the hapten diphenylcyclopropenone (DPC). These receptors were obtained from a woman aged 40 to 55 with alopecia areata. Some clones in this sample may be carry-over from other donors' samples.

This clonotype was found a few times. This chain's CDR3 is CATSDSGTGSYNEQFF. The CDR3 coding sequence is TGTGCCACCAGTGACTCCGGGACAGGGTCCTACAATGAGCAGTTCTTC. V gene TRBV24-1 combines with J gene TRBJ2-1; 9 positions match TRBD1. The ends lost 4 bases at V and 1 base at J; junction bases unmatched: 4. Germline V gene data show CDR1 as KGHDR and CDR2 as SFDVKD. The CDR3 is 16 residues long.

The chain has TRBV4-3 and TRBJ2-2; a weak D match, TRBD2 (5 bases). The CDR3 sequence is 14 residues long. Germline lookup yields CDR1 LGHNA and CDR2 YSLEER. V gave up 0 bases and J gave up 6 bases, with 8 bases separating them. CDR3 sequence reads: CASSQERVAGELFF. DNA for the CDR3: TGCGCCAGCAGCCAAGAGCGGGTAGCCGGGGAGCTGTTTTTT.

This CDR3 reads CSVEGPLNTGELFF. The CDR3 DNA follows: TGCAGCGTTGAAGGGCCGCTGAACACCGGGGAGCTGTTTTTT. This chain uses TRBV29-1 with TRBJ2-2; D gene unclear. Germline values: CDR1 SQVTM, CDR2 ANQGSEA. V lost 1 base and J 1 base, leaving 7 bases between the germline ends. The CDR3 runs to 14 residues.

This clonotype was seen a handful of times. The chain carries TRBV6-2 or TRBV6-3 and TRBJ2-3; 9 nucleotides agree with TRBD1. The CDR3 runs to 15 residues. J was trimmed by 3 bases and V by 3 bases; bases with no gene match: 4. Looked up from germline, CDR1 is MNHEY and CDR2 is SVGEGT. CDR3 DNA sequence: TGTGCCAGCAGTTATCCCGACAGGGGGACAGATACGCAGTATTTT. It codes for CASSYPDRGTDTQYF.

This clonotype has only a few counts. This chain uses TRBV7-2 with TRBJ2-7, with 8 bases that match TRBD1. Trimming took 1 base from V and 3 from J; bases not matched to a gene: 8. The CDR3 loop spans 16 amino acids. Germline loops: CDR1 SGHTA, CDR2 FQGNSA. CDR3 in amino acids: CASSLVIGGQGYEQYF. The CDR3 DNA follows: TGTGCCAGCAGCTTAGTAATAGGAGGACAGGGCTACGAGCAGTACTTC.

This clonotype showed up many times. The genes are TRBV19 and TRBJ1-2; the match to TRBD1 covers 10 bases. In germline, CDR1 is LNHDA, CDR2 SQIVND (reference sequence). The CDR3 is 16 residues long. The V gene end was trimmed by 6 bases and the J gene end by 7 bases; junction bases not matched to a gene: 14. Here the CDR3 DNA reads TGTGCCAGTAGAATGACAGGGGGCTCAACTCACTCTGGCTACACCTTC. Protein product: CASRMTGGSTHSGYTF.